These T cell receptor beta chains were read from a single sample in a study of blood T cells in healthy people across ages. TCRdb re-derived calls from the 5' RACE reads in MiXCR, one entry per CDR3 protein. The sample consists of around 1,600,000 distinct CDR3 sequences, approximately 43% of them appearing once. The sequencing sample was made of blood. These receptors were obtained from a young woman in good health. The CDR3 runs from the conserved cysteine through the conserved F or W. The D gene is left open where the match is weak. Part of the rows lack a size; the others show once, few, many or a class for expanded clones.

J gene,CDR3 length,clone size,V gene,D gene,CDR3 DNA,CDR3 protein
TRBJ2-1,21,few,TRBV4-1,TRBD2,TGCGCCAGCAGCCAAGATTGGGGGGGAGGGGCCTACTTTAACTCCTACAATGAGCAGTTCTTC,CASSQDWGGGAYFNSYNEQFF
TRBJ1-1,12,-,TRBV13,-,TGTGCCAGCAGATGGGGGGGCACTGAAGCTTTCTTT,CASRWGGTEAFF
TRBJ1-2,14,-,TRBV4-3,-,TGCGCCAGCAGCCAAGATCACTGGGGCTATGGCTACACCTTC,CASSQDHWGYGYTF
TRBJ1-2,13,-,TRBV29-1,-,TGCAGCGTTGACAGGGACGGCAACTATGGCTACACCTTC,CSVDRDGNYGYTF
TRBJ2-7,18,few,TRBV4-3,TRBD2,TGCGCCAGCAGCCAATTCGGAACTAGCGGCCGACTGGCGAACGAGCAGTACTTC,CASSQFGTSGRLANEQYF
TRBJ2-1,14,-,TRBV7-2,TRBD2,TGTGCCAGCAGCTCCCCAACCGGGACTAGCGGGCAGTTCTTC,CASSSPTGTSGQFF
TRBJ1-6,15,few,TRBV7-9,TRBD1,TGTGCCAGCACCACCTGGGGACAGGGAGATTCACCCCTCCACTTT,CASTTWGQGDSPLHF
TRBJ2-5,14,many,TRBV7-2,-,TGTGCCAGCAGCCCGCCCCCCACCTTAGAGACCCAGTACTTC,CASSPPPTLETQYF
TRBJ2-5,14,-,TRBV6-5,-,TGTGCCAGCAGTACCTCCAGGGGTATGGAGACCCAGTACTTC,CASSTSRGMETQYF
TRBJ2-5,13,many,TRBV29-1,-,TGCAGCGTCGAACAGTCTCCGCGAGAGACCCAGTACTTC,CSVEQSPRETQYF
TRBJ1-1,12,-,TRBV7-2,-,TGTGCCAGCAGCTTGAGTTCCGCTGAAGCTTTCTTT,CASSLSSAEAFF
TRBJ2-5,17,-,TRBV6-2/TRBV6-3,TRBD2,TGTGCCAGCAGTTTAGGACTAGCGGGAGTATGGAGAGAGACCCAGTACTTC,CASSLGLAGVWRETQYF
TRBJ1-2,14,-,TRBV20-1,-,TGCAGTGCTGGAAGACGGGAGGTCGCCTATGGCTACACCTTC,CSAGRREVAYGYTF
TRBJ1-2,14,few,TRBV2,TRBD1,TGTGCCAGCAGTGCCCTTGACAGGGGGTATGGCTACACCTTC,CASSALDRGYGYTF
TRBJ2-7,14,few,TRBV6-6,-,TGTGCCAGCCATCAGACTAGTTCCCCCTACGAGCAGTACTTC,CASHQTSSPYEQYF
TRBJ2-5,16,-,TRBV7-6,-,TGTGCCAGCAGCGGCCGCGGGACAAAGTTTAAAGAGACCCAGTACTTC,CASSGRGTKFKETQYF
TRBJ2-3,15,many,TRBV12-3/TRBV12-4,-,TGTGCCAGCAGTTTATCCCAGGGCAAGACAGATACGCAGTATTTT,CASSLSQGKTDTQYF
TRBJ2-7,18,-,TRBV20-1,TRBD2,TGCAGTGCTAGAGCCCCGGGAGTAAGGCTAGCGGGTCTCAATGAGCAGTACTTC,CSARAPGVRLAGLNEQYF
TRBJ1-1,15,-,TRBV7-9,TRBD1,TGTGCCAGCAGCTTAGCGTTGGGACAGCACGCTGAAGCTTTCTTT,CASSLALGQHAEAFF
TRBJ2-7,15,-,TRBV7-2,TRBD2,TGTGCCAGCAGCCCTTCGGCGGGGGGCAGGTACGAGCAGTACTTC,CASSPSAGGRYEQYF
TRBJ1-2,14,-,TRBV19,-,TGTGCCAGTAGTATTATCCAGGGCCGCTATGGCTACACCTTC,CASSIIQGRYGYTF
TRBJ2-5,13,-,TRBV6-5,-,TGTGCCAGCCTCCCGTCTGAAAGGAATGAGCAGTACTTC,CASLPSERNEQYF
TRBJ2-5,15,few,TRBV18,TRBD1,TGTGCCAGCTCACTAACCGGGACAGTCCAAGAGACCCAGTACTTC,CASSLTGTVQETQYF
TRBJ1-5,13,-,TRBV30,-,TGTGCCTGGAGTGGGGACGAGAATCAGCCCCAGCATTTT,CAWSGDENQPQHF
TRBJ2-7,17,-,TRBV6-1,TRBD2,TGTGCCAGCAGTCAGAAGCCGCCCGGGACTAGCTCCTACGAGCAGTACTTC,CASSQKPPGTSSYEQYF
TRBJ1-1,15,-,TRBV12-3/TRBV12-4,-,TGTGCCAGCAGTCCCGTTAGGGCGGTGAACACTGAAGCTTTCTTT,CASSPVRAVNTEAFF
TRBJ1-1,14,-,TRBV6-2/TRBV6-3,TRBD1,TGTGCCAGCAGATTCTGGGACAGGGGAACTGAAGCTTTCTTT,CASRFWDRGTEAFF
TRBJ2-5,14,-,TRBV20-1,TRBD2,TGCAGTGCGACATTAGCGGGAGTTATGGCTGAGCAGTACTTC,CSATLAGVMAEQYF
TRBJ2-7,19,-,TRBV12-3/TRBV12-4,-,TGTGCCAGCAGTTTAGTCGGGGCTATAGGGATAATCGGGACCTACGAGCAGTACTTC,CASSLVGAIGIIGTYEQYF
TRBJ1-2,13,-,TRBV7-3,-,TGTGCCAGCAGACACACAACCCGCTATGGCTACACCTTC,CASRHTTRYGYTF
TRBJ2-1,16,-,TRBV6-2/TRBV6-3,-,TGTGCCAGCAGTTTATTAGCGGAGGGGGCTTACAATGAGCAGTTCTTC,CASSLLAEGAYNEQFF
TRBJ1-6,16,few,TRBV7-2,TRBD1,TGTGCCAGCAGCCCGTTAACAGGGGCCTATAATTCACCCCTCCACTTT,CASSPLTGAYNSPLHF
TRBJ2-7,14,-,TRBV27,-,TGTGCCAGCAGCTTCGGACAGAGCGGAAATGAGCAGTACTTC,CASSFGQSGNEQYF
TRBJ1-5,14,-,TRBV6-7,-,TGTGCCGCAAAACAGGCTTATAGCAATCAGCCCCAGCATTTT,CAAKQAYSNQPQHF
TRBJ1-2,16,-,TRBV6-1,-,TGTGCCAGCAGTGAAGAGGGAACAGCCCAGACCTATGGCTACACCTTC,CASSEEGTAQTYGYTF
TRBJ2-7,11,-,TRBV20-1,-,TGCAGTCGGGGCGGGGCCTACGAGCAGTACTTC,CSRGGAYEQYF
TRBJ1-1,18,-,TRBV12-3/TRBV12-4,TRBD1,TGTGCCAGCAGTGGCCACCCGGGACAGGGGGCAAGAAGCACTGAAGCTTTCTTT,CASSGHPGQGARSTEAFF
TRBJ2-2,14,-,TRBV27,-,TGTGCCAGCAGTTCTATTGCGAACACCGGGGAGCTGTTTTTT,CASSSIANTGELFF
TRBJ1-2,14,few,TRBV13,-,TGTGCCAGCAGCTTCTACGGGACCGGGTATGGCTACACCTTC,CASSFYGTGYGYTF
TRBJ2-1,13,few,TRBV20-1,-,TGCAGTGCAACCGGGACACCTTCTCCTGAGCAGTTCTTC,CSATGTPSPEQFF
TRBJ2-5,16,-,TRBV28,TRBD2,TGTGCCAGCAGTTTCTCGGGACTAGCGGCCCAAGAGACCCAGTACTTC,CASSFSGLAAQETQYF
TRBJ1-4,14,-,TRBV7-2,-,TGTGCCAGCAGCCCCGAAGCAACTAATGAAAAACTGTTTTTT,CASSPEATNEKLFF
TRBJ2-7,13,-,TRBV20-1,-,TGCAGTGCTAGAGTTTCCGGACCATACGAGCAGTACTTC,CSARVSGPYEQYF
TRBJ2-2,15,-,TRBV15,-,TGTGCCACCAGCAGAGGAGGGAAAAACACCGGGGAGCTGTTTTTT,CATSRGGKNTGELFF
TRBJ2-3,15,-,TRBV28,TRBD1,TGTGCCAGCAATCTCCGGGACAGGGGAACAGATACGCAGTATTTT,CASNLRDRGTDTQYF
TRBJ2-1,12,-,TRBV4-3,-,TGCGCCGGCAGCCCCTCGGGGACCGAGCAGTTCTTC,CAGSPSGTEQFF
TRBJ2-1,14,-,TRBV27,TRBD2,TGTGCCAGCACTCTGAGCGGGGGGGCCTATGAGCAGTTCTTC,CASTLSGGAYEQFF
TRBJ2-3,15,-,TRBV5-1,TRBD1,TGCGCCAGCTTTCCGGGACAGGTTGGCACAGATACGCAGTATTTT,CASFPGQVGTDTQYF
TRBJ2-1,17,-,TRBV25-1,TRBD2,TGTGCCAGCAGTGAGACCGGGACTAGCGGGAGGGCCGGTGAGCAGTTCTTC,CASSETGTSGRAGEQFF
TRBJ1-2,13,-,TRBV29-1,-,TGCAGCGTTGAAGAAGTAGACGGCTATGGCTACACCTTC,CSVEEVDGYGYTF
TRBJ2-5,13,once,TRBV20-1,TRBD2,TGCAGTGCTAGTGGACTAGGATCAAATGAGCAGTACTTC,CSASGLGSNEQYF
TRBJ2-3,14,few,TRBV9,TRBD1,TGTGCCAGCAGCGACGACAGGGGCGGAGATACGCAGTATTTT,CASSDDRGGDTQYF
TRBJ2-7,15,-,TRBV7-6,-,TGTGCCAGCAGCCCAAGCGGGACAGTCCCCTACGAGCAGTACTTC,CASSPSGTVPYEQYF
TRBJ1-5,15,-,TRBV12-3/TRBV12-4,-,TGTGCCAGCAGTACCCGACAGGTTAGCAATCAGCCCCAGCATTTT,CASSTRQVSNQPQHF
TRBJ2-7,14,few,TRBV20-1,-,TGCAGTGCTAGCCCAACAGTGACGACCTACGAGCAGTACTTC,CSASPTVTTYEQYF
TRBJ1-4,14,once,TRBV5-1,-,TGCGCCAGCAGCAGCAGAGCAACTAATGAAAAACTGTTTTTT,CASSSRATNEKLFF
TRBJ1-1,16,-,TRBV6-5,TRBD1,TGTGCCAGCAGTTCGCCGGACAGGGTAGAAAACACTGAAGCTTTCTTT,CASSSPDRVENTEAFF
TRBJ2-7,15,-,TRBV11-2,-,TGTGCCAGCAGCTTAGCGGGGAGGCTCAGCAATGAGCAGTACTTC,CASSLAGRLSNEQYF
TRBJ2-4,16,-,TRBV11-3,TRBD2,TGTGCCAGCAGCTCCCGAGTAGCGGGAGTTTTCAATGAGCAGTACTTC,CASSSRVAGVFNEQYF
TRBJ2-5,14,few,TRBV18,-,TGTGCCAGCCCACCACGAGGGGGCCAAGAGACCCAGTACTTC,CASPPRGGQETQYF